The 19 T cell receptor beta chains reported below all come from one sample, sequenced in a study of CD8+CD57+ T cells in acquired aplastic anemia. The TCR beta profiling, which covered VDJ combination and CDR3 sequence, was carried out using genomic DNA as the template. TCRdb re-analysed the reads in MiXCR, keeping a single row per CDR3 protein. Of around 64,000 distinct CDR3 sequences listed, over 45% were seen once; the top ten hold 2% to 2.5%. The sequenced material came from sorted CD4+, CD8+, or CD8+CD57+ T cells (not recorded which) from PBMCs. These receptor sequences come from a human donor in good health, serving as a control.

The CDR3 is CAISRTGYEQYV. The CDR3 bases are TGTGCCATCAGCCGGACAGGTTACGAGCAGTACGTC. The V call is TRBV10-3, the J call TRBJ2-7, with 7 bases aligning to TRBD1. Germline V gene data show CDR1 as ENHRY and CDR2 as SYGVKD. The CDR3 is 12 residues long. The V segment lost 6 bases and the J segment 4 bases; nucleotides outside the gene matches: 3.

This clonotype was seen a few times. V and J are TRBV29-1 and TRBJ1-2; no clear D gene. CDR3 length equals 13 residues. In germline, CDR1 is SQVTM, CDR2 ANQGSEA. V lost 4 bases, J lost 6 bases, and 15 bases lay in between. The CDR3: CSVGQEYPNGYTF. CDR3 bases: TGCAGCGTTGGCCAGGAGTACCCGAATGGCTACACCTTC.

This clonotype was picked up many times. The CDR3 DNA reads as TGCGCCAGCAGCCAGGCGACTAGCGGGAGTGTCTACGAGCAGTACTTC. It codes for CASSQATSGSVYEQYF. The rearrangement uses TRBV4-1 and TRBJ2-7; 12 nucleotides align to TRBD2. Germline CDR1 and CDR2: MGHRA and YSYEKL. The trim removed 3 bases at V and 3 bases at J, leaving 6 bases unmatched. CDR3 length equals 16 residues.

This clonotype was seen many times. The rearrangement joins TRBV28 to TRBJ2-7, with 7 bases lining up with TRBD1. From germline, CDR1 is MDHEN and CDR2 SYDVKM. The V segment lost 1 base and the J segment 4 bases; nucleotides outside the gene matches: 7. The CDR3 contains 15 residues. CDR3 sequence (DNA): TGTGCCAGCAGTTTATCGGAAACAGGGGCATACGAGCAGTACTTC. This translates into CASSLSETGAYEQYF.

The gene calls are TRBV25-1 and TRBJ1-4, with 7 bases aligning to TRBD1. The V gene's germline CDR1 is MGHDK and CDR2 SYGVNS. The CDR3 has 14 amino acids. V shed 8 bases, J shed 4 bases, and the junction held 7 bases outside the gene matches. CDR3 protein: CASSRTGRNEKLFF. DNA of the CDR3: TGTGCCAGCTCTCGGACAGGACGTAATGAAAAACTGTTTTTT.

By proportion, this clonotype is medium-sized. The chain has TRBV19 and TRBJ1-1; D is uncertain. With 7 bases removed from V and 0 bases from J, the gap between germline ends came to 15 bases. CDR3 size: 15 residues. Per germline, CDR1 LNHDA and CDR2 SQIVND (reference sequence). CDR3 sequence (DNA): TGTGCCAGTACACCGCATTCGGGAGTGAACACTGAAGCTTTCTTT. Translated, it gives CASTPHSGVNTEAFF.

This clonotype was seen only once. This chain connects TRBV24-1 to TRBJ2-3; tentatively, D is TRBD1 or TRBD2 (5 bases each). Per germline, CDR1 KGHDR and CDR2 SFDVKD. The CDR3 spans 15 residues. The V end lost 7 bases, the J end lost 5 bases, and 18 bases lay between the germline ends. The CDR3 protein is CATSARDVELDTQYF. The CDR3 coding sequence is TGTGCCACCAGCGCCCGGGACGTAGAGTTAGATACGCAGTATTTT.

The sample holds a few counts of this clonotype. The rearrangement joins TRBV19 to TRBJ2-7; 7 bases line up with TRBD2. This CDR3 is built from 13 residues. The V segment lost 4 bases and the J segment 0 bases; nucleotides outside the gene matches: 0. Germline V lookup: CDR1 LNHDA, CDR2 SQIVND (reference sequence). CDR3 residues: CASSSGSSYEQYF. The CDR3 region has the DNA TGTGCCAGTAGTAGCGGGAGCTCCTACGAGCAGTACTTC.

CDR3 sequence (DNA): TGCAGTTTAGCCCAGTCATCGACCTACGAGCAGTACTTC. Its protein product is CSLAQSSTYEQYF. The chain employs TRBV20-1 and TRBJ2-7; D gene unclear. The V end lost 8 bases, the J end lost 2 bases, and 16 bases lay between the germline ends. Germline V gene data show CDR1 as DFQATT and CDR2 as SNEGSKA (reference sequence). This CDR3 region has 13 residues.

This clonotype has at least ten counts. The chain has TRBV20-1 and TRBJ2-5, with D tentatively TRBD2 (6 bases). Germline CDR1 is DFQATT and CDR2 is SNEGSKA (reference sequence). The V end lost 1 base, the J end lost 5 bases, and 11 bases lay between the germline ends. The CDR3 sequence is 13 residues long. The CDR3 DNA reads as TGCAGTGCTAGAGGAGAGGGGAGGGAGACCCAGTACTTC. It encodes CSARGEGRETQYF.

This clonotype was seen many times. This chain joins TRBV5-1 and TRBJ2-1, with TRBD2 matching over 14 bases. Germline V CDR1 and CDR2: SGHRS, YFSETQ. The CDR3 has 16 residues. With 4 bases clipped from V and 8 bases from J, the junction kept 8 bases outside the gene matches. CDR3 protein: CASSPEGLAGAHEQFF. The CDR3 DNA follows: TGCGCCAGCAGCCCGGAGGGACTAGCGGGAGCCCATGAGCAGTTCTTC.

This chain joins TRBV2 and TRBJ1-2; D not resolved. Between the trimmed V and J ends, which lost 4 bases and 2 bases, there was a span of 8 bases. This CDR3 has 13 amino acids. Germline V CDR1 and CDR2: SNHLY, FYNNEI. The CDR3 reads CASSADRNYGYTF. As DNA, the CDR3 is TGTGCCAGCAGTGCGGACCGAAACTATGGCTACACCTTC. The full variable domain, its missing parts supplied by reference TRBV2 and TRBJ1-2, is EPEVTQTPSHQVTQMGQEVILRCVPISNHLYFYWYRQILGQKVEFLVSFYNNEISEKSEIFDDQFSVERPDGSNFTLKIRSTKLEDSAMYFCASSADRNYGYTFGSGTRLTVV.

This clonotype was seen ten or more times. V is TRBV11-2 and J is TRBJ1-3; D is undetermined. CDR1 and CDR2 from the germline V gene are SGHAT and FQNNGV. Trimming took off 1 base at V and 1 base at J, with 11 bases between the two ends. This CDR3 comprises 16 residues. The CDR3 here is CASSLGRPSSGNTIYF. The CDR3, as DNA: TGTGCCAGCAGCTTAGGCAGACCCTCTTCTGGAAACACCATATATTTT.

A few counts support this clonotype. The chain has TRBV9 and TRBJ2-1; maybe TRBD1 (5 bases). The V end was cut by 4 bases, the J end by 5 bases, with 10 bases between. Germline V gives CDR1 SGDLS, CDR2 YYNGEE. The CDR3 has 13 amino acids. The CDR3 DNA reads as TGTGCCAGCAGCCCAGGGTTTAACAATGAGCAGTTCTTC. Protein sequence: CASSPGFNNEQFF. The whole variable domain, remainder taken from reference TRBV9 and TRBJ2-1, is DSGVTQTPKHLITATGQRVTLRCSPRSGDLSVYWYQQSLDQGLQFLIQYYNGEERAKGNILERFSAQQFPDLHSELNLSSLELGDSALYFCASSPGFNNEQFFGPGTRLTVL.

This clonotype was observed a handful of times. The chain links TRBV9 to TRBJ2-1; unclear D gene. This CDR3 is built from 14 residues. Germline-derived CDR1 and CDR2 are SGDLS and YYNGEE. Trimming left V 1 base short and J 5 bases short, with 10 bases between. CDR3 in DNA: TGTGCCAGCAGCGTAATCGGCAGAGACAATGAGCAGTTCTTC. Its protein product is CASSVIGRDNEQFF.

A note on this clonotype: At one end, the junction sequence differs from germline, possibly due to a read error. J is TRBJ2-7 and V is TRBV15, with D maybe TRBD2 (6 bases). Germline V gene lookup returns CDR1 LNHNV and CDR2 YYDKDF (reference sequence). The CDR3 consists of 13 residues. CDR3 protein: CAASRGRRGEQYF. CDR3 coding DNA: TGTGCCGCCAGCAGAGGCAGGCGGGGCGAGCAGTACTTC.

The rearrangement uses TRBV20-1 and TRBJ1-2; 7 nucleotides align to TRBD1. This CDR3 has 12 residues. V shed 4 bases, J shed 6 bases, and the junction held 5 bases outside the gene matches. Germline CDR1 is DFQATT and CDR2 is SNEGSKA (reference sequence). Here the CDR3 DNA reads TGCAGTGCTACACAGGGGAGGGATGGCTACACCTTC. It specifies CSATQGRDGYTF.

This clonotype was counted ten times or more. The genes are TRBV7-3 and TRBJ1-2, with a tentative D call TRBD1 (5 bases). The germline V gene has CDR1 SGHTA and CDR2 FQGTGA. The CDR3 totals 14 residues. Trimming removed 5 bases from V and 7 bases from J, with 17 bases in between. The CDR3 is CASSLGVEGPGYTF. CDR3 nucleotide sequence: TGTGCCAGCAGCCTCGGTGTCGAGGGGCCTGGCTACACCTTC.

This chain uses TRBV20-1 with TRBJ2-6, with 11 bases identical to TRBD2. This CDR3 is built from 23 residues. Trimming took 2 bases from V and 3 from J; bases not matched to a gene: 24. Germline CDR1 DFQATT, CDR2 SNEGSKA (reference sequence). CDR3 in amino acids: CSARSAITSGSFTRVYGANVLTF. For the CDR3, the DNA is TGCAGTGCTAGATCTGCCATAACTAGCGGGAGTTTCACGAGGGTATATGGGGCCAACGTCCTGACTTTC.